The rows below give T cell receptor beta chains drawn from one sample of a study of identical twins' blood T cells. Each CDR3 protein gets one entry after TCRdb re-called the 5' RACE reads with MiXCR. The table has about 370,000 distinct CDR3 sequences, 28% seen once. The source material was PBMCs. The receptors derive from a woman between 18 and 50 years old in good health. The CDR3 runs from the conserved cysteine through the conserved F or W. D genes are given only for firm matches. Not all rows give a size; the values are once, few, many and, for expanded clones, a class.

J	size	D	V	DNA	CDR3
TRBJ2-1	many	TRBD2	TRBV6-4	TGTGCCAGCAGTGACACCCTAGCGGGAGCCAATGAGCAGTTCTTC	CASSDTLAGANEQFF
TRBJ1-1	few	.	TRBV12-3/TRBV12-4	TGTGCCAGCAGTTTAAAAGGGGGGGCTGAAGCTTTCTTT	CASSLKGGAEAFF
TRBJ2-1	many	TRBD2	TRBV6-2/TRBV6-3	TGTGCCAGCAGCTCAAGGACTAGCTCCTACAATGAGCAGTTCTTC	CASSSRTSSYNEQFF
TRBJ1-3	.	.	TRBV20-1	TGCAGCTTATGGGAGACCTCTGGAAACACCATATATTTT	CSLWETSGNTIYF
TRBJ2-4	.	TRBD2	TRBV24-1	TGTGCCACCAGTGATGTGGGGACTAGGCCGGAGAAGTACTTC	CATSDVGTRPEKYF
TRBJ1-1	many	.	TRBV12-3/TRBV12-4	TGTGCCAGCAGTTTCTCGGGGGGCATGAACACTGAAGCTTTCTTT	CASSFSGGMNTEAFF
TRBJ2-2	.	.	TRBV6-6	TGTGCCAGCAGTTTACGAGGGGGGGCCGGGGTCAACACCGGGGAGCTGTTTTTT	CASSLRGGAGVNTGELFF
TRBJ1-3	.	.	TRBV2	TGTGCCAGCAGTGAAGAGAACCCTGGAAACACCATGTATTTT	CASSEENPGNTMYF
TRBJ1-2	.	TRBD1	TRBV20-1	TGCAGTGCTAGAGATATGAGGGGGCCGAACTATGGCTACACCTTC	CSARDMRGPNYGYTF
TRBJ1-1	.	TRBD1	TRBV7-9	TGTGCCAGCAGCTTAGAACGGACAGGGAGATCTGAAGCTTTCTTT	CASSLERTGRSEAFF
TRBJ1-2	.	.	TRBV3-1	TGTGCCAGCAGCCAAGACCTCAGGGGCTTCGCCTATGGCTACACCTTC	CASSQDLRGFAYGYTF
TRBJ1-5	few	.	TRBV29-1	TGCAGCGTTGGGGGGGGCCGGGGTCAGCCCCAGCATTTT	CSVGGGRGQPQHF
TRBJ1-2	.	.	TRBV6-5	TGTGCCAGCAGTTTGAGCGCGGGACATTACTATGGCTACACCTTC	CASSLSAGHYYGYTF
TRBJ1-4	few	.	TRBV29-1	TGCAGCGTTGTCCATCGGGCGACGGGAGAAAAACTGTTTTTT	CSVVHRATGEKLFF
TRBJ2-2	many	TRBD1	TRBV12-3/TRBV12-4	TGTGCCAGCAGTTTAGGACAGGGGGACACCGGGGAGCTGTTTTTT	CASSLGQGDTGELFF
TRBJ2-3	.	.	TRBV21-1	TGTGCCAGCAATGTTTGCGGGGCGAAAACAGATACGCAGTATTTT	CASNVCGAKTDTQYF
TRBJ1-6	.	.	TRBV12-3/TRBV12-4	TGTGCCAGCAGTCCGAGGACTGTCAAATCACCCCTCCACTTT	CASSPRTVKSPLHF
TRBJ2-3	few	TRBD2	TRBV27	TGTGCCAGCAGAAAGCCGGGACTAGTAGATACGCAGTATTTT	CASRKPGLVDTQYF
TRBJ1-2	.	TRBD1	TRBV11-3	TGTGCCAGCAGCCTAGGACAGGGCGAACACTATGGCTACACCTTC	CASSLGQGEHYGYTF
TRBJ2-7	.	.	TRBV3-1	TGTGCCAGCAACCAACTCCCGGGAGAGCAGTACTTC	CASNQLPGEQYF
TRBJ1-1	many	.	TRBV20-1	TGCAGTGCTAGAGCAGCGACTGAAGCTTTCTTT	CSARAATEAFF
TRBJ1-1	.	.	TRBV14	TGTGCCAGCAGCCAAGTGGGGTGGGGGGGGCGAATCACTGAAGCTTTCTTT	CASSQVGWGGRITEAFF
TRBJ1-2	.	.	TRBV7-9	TGTGCCAGCAGCTTAATCCCCCCTCGGCAGGTCGGAAACCCTAACTATGGCTACACCTTC	CASSLIPPRQVGNPNYGYTF
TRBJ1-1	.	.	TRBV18	TGTGCCAGCTCACCAGGTATCGGGTGGGCTGAAGCTTTCTTT	CASSPGIGWAEAFF
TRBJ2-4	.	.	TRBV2	TGTGCCAGCAGGACTTCGGGACTAGCCAAAAACATTCAGTACTTC	CASRTSGLAKNIQYF
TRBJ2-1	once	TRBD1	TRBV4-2	TGTGCCAGCAGCCAAAGATGGACAGGGGGCTACAATGAGCAGTTCTTC	CASSQRWTGGYNEQFF
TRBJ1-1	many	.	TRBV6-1	TGTGCCAGCAGTGAAAGGTCGGTCATTGAGGGTTATGAAGCTTTCTTT	CASSERSVIEGYEAFF
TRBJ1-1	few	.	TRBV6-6	TGTGCCAGCAGTTACGGGCCCGGAATGAACACTGAAGATTTCTTT	CASSYGPGMNTEDFF
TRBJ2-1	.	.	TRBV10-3	TGTGCCATCAGTGAGTCCCTAACATCCCTTACTAACAATGAGCAGTTCTTC	CAISESLTSLTNNEQFF